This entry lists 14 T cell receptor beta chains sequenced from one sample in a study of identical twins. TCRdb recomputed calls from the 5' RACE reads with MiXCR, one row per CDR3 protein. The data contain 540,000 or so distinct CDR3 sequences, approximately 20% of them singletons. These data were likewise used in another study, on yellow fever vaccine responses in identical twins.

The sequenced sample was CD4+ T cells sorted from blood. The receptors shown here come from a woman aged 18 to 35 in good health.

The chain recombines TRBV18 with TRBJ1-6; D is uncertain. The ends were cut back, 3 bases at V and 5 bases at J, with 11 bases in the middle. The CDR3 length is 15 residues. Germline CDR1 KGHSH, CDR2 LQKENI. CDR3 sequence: CASSPREPHNSPLHF. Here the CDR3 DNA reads TGTGCCAGCTCACCGCGGGAGCCGCATAATTCACCCCTCCACTTT. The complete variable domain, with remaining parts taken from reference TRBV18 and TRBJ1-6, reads NAGVMQNPRHLVRRRGQEARLRCSPMKGHSHVYWYRQLPEEGLKFMVYLQKENIIDESGMPKERFSAEFPKEGPSILRIQQVVRGDSAAYFCASSPREPHNSPLHFGNGTRLTVT.

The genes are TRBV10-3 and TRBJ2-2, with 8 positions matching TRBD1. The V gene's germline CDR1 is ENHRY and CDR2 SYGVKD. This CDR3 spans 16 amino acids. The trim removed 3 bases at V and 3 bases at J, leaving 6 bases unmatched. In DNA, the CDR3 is TGTGCCATCAGTGATGTTGGACAGGGCGACACCGGGGAGCTGTTTTTT. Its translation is CAISDVGQGDTGELFF.

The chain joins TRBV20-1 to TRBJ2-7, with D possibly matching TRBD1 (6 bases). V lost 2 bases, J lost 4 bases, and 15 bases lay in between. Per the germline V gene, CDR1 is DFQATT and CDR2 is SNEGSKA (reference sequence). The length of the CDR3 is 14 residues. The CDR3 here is CSARKGESSYEQYF. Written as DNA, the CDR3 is TGCAGTGCTAGAAAGGGGGAGAGTTCTTACGAGCAGTACTTC.

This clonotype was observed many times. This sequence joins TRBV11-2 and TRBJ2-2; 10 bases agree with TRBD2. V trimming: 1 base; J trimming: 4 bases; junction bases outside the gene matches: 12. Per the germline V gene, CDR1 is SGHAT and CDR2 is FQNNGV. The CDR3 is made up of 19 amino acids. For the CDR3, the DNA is TGTGCCAGCAGCTTAGGATATAGCGGGAGGTCCCCGGTCACCGGGGAGCTGTTTTTT. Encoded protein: CASSLGYSGRSPVTGELFF.

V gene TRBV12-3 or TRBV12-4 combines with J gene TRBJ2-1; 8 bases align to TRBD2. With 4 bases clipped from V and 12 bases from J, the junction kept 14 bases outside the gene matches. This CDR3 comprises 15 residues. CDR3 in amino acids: CASSSINTSGQGQFF. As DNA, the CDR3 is TGTGCCAGCAGTTCCATTAATACTAGCGGCCAGGGGCAGTTCTTC.

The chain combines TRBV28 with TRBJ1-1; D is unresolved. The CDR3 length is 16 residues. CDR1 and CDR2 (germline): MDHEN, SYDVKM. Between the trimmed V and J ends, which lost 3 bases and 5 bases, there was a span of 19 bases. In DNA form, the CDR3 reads TGTGCCAGCAGTTTTGCGGGAACGGCCGGAAGGACTGAAGCTTTCTTT. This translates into CASSFAGTAGRTEAFF.

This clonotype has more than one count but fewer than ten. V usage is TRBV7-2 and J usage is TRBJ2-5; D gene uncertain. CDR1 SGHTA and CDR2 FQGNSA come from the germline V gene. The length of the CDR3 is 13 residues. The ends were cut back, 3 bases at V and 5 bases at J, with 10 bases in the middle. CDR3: CASSLSQMETQYF. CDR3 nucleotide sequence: TGTGCCAGCAGCTTGTCACAGATGGAGACCCAGTACTTC.

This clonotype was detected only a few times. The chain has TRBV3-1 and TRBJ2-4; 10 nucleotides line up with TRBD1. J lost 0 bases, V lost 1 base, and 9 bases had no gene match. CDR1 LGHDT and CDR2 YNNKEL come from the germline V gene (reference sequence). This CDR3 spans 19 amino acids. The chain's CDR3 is CASSQGGQGPILAKNIQYF. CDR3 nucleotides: TGTGCCAGCAGCCAAGGGGGACAGGGGCCGATCCTAGCCAAAAACATTCAGTACTTC.

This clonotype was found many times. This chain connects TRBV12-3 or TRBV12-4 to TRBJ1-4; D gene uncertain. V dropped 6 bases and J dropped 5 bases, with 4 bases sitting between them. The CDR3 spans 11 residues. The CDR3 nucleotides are TGTGCCAGCAGAACGAATGAAAAACTGTTTTTT. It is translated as CASRTNEKLFF.

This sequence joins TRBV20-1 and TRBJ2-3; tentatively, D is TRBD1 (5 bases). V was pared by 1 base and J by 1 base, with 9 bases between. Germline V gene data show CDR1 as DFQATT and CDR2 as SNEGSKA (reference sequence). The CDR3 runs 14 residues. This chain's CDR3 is CSARGQSRTDTQYF. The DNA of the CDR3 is TGCAGTGCTAGAGGACAGTCACGCACAGATACGCAGTATTTT.

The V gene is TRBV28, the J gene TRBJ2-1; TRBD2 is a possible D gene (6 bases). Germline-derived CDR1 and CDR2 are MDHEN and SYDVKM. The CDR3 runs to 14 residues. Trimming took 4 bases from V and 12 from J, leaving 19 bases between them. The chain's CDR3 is CASSSTGHTGGQFF. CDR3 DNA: TGTGCCAGCAGTTCAACCGGACATACCGGGGGGCAGTTCTTC.

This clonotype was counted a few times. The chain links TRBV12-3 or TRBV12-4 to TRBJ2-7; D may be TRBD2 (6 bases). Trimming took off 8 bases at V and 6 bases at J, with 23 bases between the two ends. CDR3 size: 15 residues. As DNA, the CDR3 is TGTGCCAGCTCACCTCCCCCGTCCGGGGGAGCCGAGCAGTACTTC. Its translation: CASSPPPSGGAEQYF.

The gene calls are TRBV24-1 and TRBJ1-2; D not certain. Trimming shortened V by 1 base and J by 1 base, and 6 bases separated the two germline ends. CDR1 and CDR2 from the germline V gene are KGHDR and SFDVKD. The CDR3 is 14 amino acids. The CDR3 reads CATSDLSHNYGYTF. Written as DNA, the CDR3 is TGTGCCACCAGTGATTTATCACATAACTATGGCTACACCTTC.

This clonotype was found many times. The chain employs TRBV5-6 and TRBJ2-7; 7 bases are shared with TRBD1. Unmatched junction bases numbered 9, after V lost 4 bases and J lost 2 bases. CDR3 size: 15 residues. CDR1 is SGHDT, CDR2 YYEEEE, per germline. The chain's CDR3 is CASSLGTALAYEQYF. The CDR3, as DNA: TGTGCCAGCAGCCTAGGGACAGCGCTAGCCTACGAGCAGTACTTC.